The sequence of this T cell receptor (beta chain) was determined in a study of blood T cell repertoires in COVID-19. Profiled with immunoSEQ multiplex PCR; TCRdb holds only in-frame clones, not every one. Counted here are around 190,000 clones, roughly 90% occurring once; the ten biggest clones make up roughly 19%. CDR3 length: 16 amino acids. The V gene end was trimmed by 3 bases and the J gene end by 1 base; junction bases not matched to a gene: 4. The V gene's germline CDR1 is SGHRS and CDR2 YFSETQ. The chain has TRBV5-1 and TRBJ2-5, with 12 nucleotides matching TRBD2. Source material: peripheral blood. This sequence was found in a man aged 50 to 59 with COVID-19, enrolled during active disease. This chain's CDR3 is CASSWGLAGSQETQYF. The CDR3 DNA sequence: TGCGCCAGCAGCTGGGGACTAGCGGGTAGCCAAGAGACCCAGTACTTC.